This TCR beta chain was identified in a study of cytomegalovirus exposure and HLA in healthy donors. About the research overall: Unique TCR beta sequences numbering about 100 million came from 190 million or so T cells in an earlier analysis.

In the case of this clone: What it binds is unknown.

When sampled, the donors appeared nominally healthy, though they likely had unrecorded immune exposures. Vbeta (60) and Jbeta (13) primers were used in the PCR. Sequenced by immunoSEQ multiplex PCR; TCRdb stores in-frame clones only, minus some. The sample holds some 88,000 clones, approximately 63% seen once. Study findings and constraints: Judged likely to be a sequencing artifact was a cluster of highly shared sequence variants. According to an earlier analysis, most TCR beta V segments yielded productive rearrangements about 87% or about 30% of the time.

The receptor was isolated from a woman in her twenties or thirties in good health and CMV-seronegative. The sample was PBMCs.

The CDR3 DNA sequence: TGTGCCAGCAGCTGGACCGGGACAGGGGCTGGGGAGACCCAGTACTTC. This codes for CASSWTGTGAGETQYF. V gene TRBV5-8 combines with J gene TRBJ2-5; 10 nucleotides line up with TRBD1. The CDR3 extends over 16 amino acids. V lost 3 bases, J lost 5 bases, and 10 bases stayed unmatched. Germline lookup yields CDR1 SGHTS and CDR2 YDEGEE.